These 15 T cell receptor beta chains were sequenced from one sample in a study of blood T cell repertoires in COVID-19 (TCRdb year 2020). The library was made by the immunoSEQ multiplex PCR assay. Entries here come from immuneACCESS through TCRdb and include only in-frame sequences with V and J called. Some clones fail to appear in such tables; in the studies checked, an unresolved V gene covers under half of the shortfall, and the cause of the remainder is unknown. For this sample the table gives approximately 100,000 clones, of which about nine tenths were detected only once. 15% of the sample goes to the ten largest clones. Material for sequencing was peripheral blood. The receptors were sampled from a man aged 50-60 years with acute or convalescent COVID-19.

The V gene is TRBV12-3 or TRBV12-4, the J gene TRBJ2-3; D is unclear. The ends were cut back, 3 bases at V and 3 bases at J, with 7 bases in the middle. The CDR3 loop spans 13 amino acids. The CDR3 region has the DNA TGTGCCAGCAGTTTGGGCACGACAGATACGCAGTATTTT. Amino acid sequence: CASSLGTTDTQYF.

The chain uses TRBV7-6 and TRBJ1-2; possibly TRBD1 for D (6 bases). V shed 1 base and J shed 8 bases, with 17 bases lying between them. The CDR3 loop spans 15 amino acids. Germline V gene lookup returns CDR1 SGHVS and CDR2 FNYEAQ. The CDR3 nucleotides are TGTGCCAGCAGCTTAGGGGCAGGGGCGGCGGTCGGCTACACCTTC. Protein sequence: CASSLGAGAAVGYTF.

This sequence joins TRBV6-5 and TRBJ2-1; 9 bases line up with TRBD2. Germline V CDR1 and CDR2: MNHEY, SVGAGI. Trimming at V came to 6 bases and at J to 1 base, leaving 4 bases not matched to a gene. The CDR3 has 15 residues. The CDR3 DNA reads as TGTGCCAGCAGAAGTCTAGCGGGGTCCTACAATGAGCAGTTCTTC. The encoded protein is CASRSLAGSYNEQFF.

V usage is TRBV9 and J usage is TRBJ2-7; 9 bases map to TRBD2. Germline V lookup: CDR1 SGDLS, CDR2 YYNGEE. The length of the CDR3 is 15 residues. V dropped 0 bases and J dropped 2; count of bases not matched to a gene: 3. CDR3 amino acids: CASSVGLAETYEQYF. CDR3 nucleotide sequence: TGTGCCAGCAGCGTAGGACTAGCGGAAACCTACGAGCAGTACTTC. Full variable domain (missing parts from reference TRBV9 and TRBJ2-7): DSGVTQTPKHLITATGQRVTLRCSPRSGDLSVYWYQQSLDQGLQFLIQYYNGEERAKGNILERFSAQQFPDLHSELNLSSLELGDSALYFCASSVGLAETYEQYFGPGTRLTVT.

The chain is built from TRBV4-2 and TRBJ1-2, with TRBD1 matching over 10 bases. The V segment lost 2 bases and the J segment 8 bases; nucleotides outside the gene matches: 2. This CDR3 is 13 amino acids long. Germline V CDR1 and CDR2: LGHNA, YNFKEQ. The CDR3 loop is CASSQRQGAGYTF. The CDR3 DNA is TGTGCCAGCAGCCAAAGACAGGGGGCCGGCTACACCTTC.

This chain connects TRBV18 to TRBJ2-7; 8 bases are shared with TRBD2. The CDR3 runs 14 residues. Looked up from germline, CDR1 is KGHSH and CDR2 is LQKENI. The V gene end was trimmed by 4 bases and the J gene end by 4 bases; junction bases not matched to a gene: 6. In DNA form, the CDR3 reads TGTGCCAGCTCACAACAGAGCGGGGGTTACGAGCAGTACTTC. It yields the protein CASSQQSGGYEQYF.

This chain uses TRBV5-1 with TRBJ1-3; D perhaps matches TRBD1 (5 bases). Germline lookup yields CDR1 SGHRS and CDR2 YFSETQ. The CDR3 loop spans 15 amino acids. The V end was cut by 4 bases, the J end by 0 bases, with 11 bases between. CDR3 sequence: CASSPQGSSGNTIYF. The CDR3, as DNA: TGCGCCAGCAGCCCGCAGGGTTCCTCTGGAAACACCATATATTTT. Filled out from reference TRBV5-1 and TRBJ1-3, the complete variable domain reads KAGVTQTPRYLIKTRGQQVTLSCSPISGHRSVSWYQQTPGQGLQFLFEYFSETQRNKGNFPGRFSGRQFSNSRSEMNVSTLELGDSALYLCASSPQGSSGNTIYFGEGSWLTVV.

The rearrangement links TRBV15 to TRBJ2-2; 12 bases fit TRBD2. The CDR3 length is 15 residues. V dropped 4 bases and J dropped 7; count of bases not matched to a gene: 4. CDR1 and CDR2 from the germline V gene are LNHNV and YYDKDF (reference sequence). CDR3 sequence: CATSKTSGSIGELFF. The CDR3 bases are TGTGCCACCAGCAAGACTAGCGGGAGTATCGGGGAGCTGTTTTTT.

This clone was seen a handful of times. J is TRBJ1-2 and V is TRBV19, with 9 bases matching TRBD1. The germline gives CDR1 LNHDA, CDR2 SQIVND (reference sequence). CDR3 size: 14 residues. After removal of 6 bases from V and 2 bases from J, the junction contained 4 bases not matched to a gene. Here the CDR3 DNA reads TGTGCCAGTAGGCGGACAGGGGCCAACTATGGCTACACCTTC. Protein: CASRRTGANYGYTF.

This clone was picked up one time. V usage is TRBV6-4 and J usage is TRBJ1-2, with TRBD1 identical over 12 bases. CDR3 length: 16 amino acids. Looked up from germline, CDR1 is MRHNA and CDR2 is SNTAGT. V was pared by 6 bases and J by 8 bases, with 13 bases of the junction left unmatched. The CDR3: CASRPGTGGLRGGYTF. The CDR3 bases are TGTGCCAGCAGGCCCGGGACAGGGGGCCTCCGGGGAGGCTACACCTTC.

This sequence joins TRBV4-1 and TRBJ2-7; 9 bases line up with TRBD2. This CDR3 has 15 residues. The V segment lost 2 bases and the J segment 4 bases; nucleotides outside the gene matches: 6. Germline lookup yields CDR1 MGHRA and CDR2 YSYEKL. This CDR3 is CASSQPGLAVYEQYF. CDR3 in DNA: TGCGCCAGCAGCCAACCGGGACTAGCTGTGTACGAGCAGTACTTC.

This clone was observed a few times. J is TRBJ2-3 and V is TRBV7-9, with 10 bases identical to TRBD2. CDR3 length: 15 residues. The V gene end was trimmed by 0 bases and the J gene end by 4 bases; junction bases not matched to a gene: 1. Germline CDR1 SEHNR, CDR2 FQNEAQ (reference sequence). CDR3 in amino acids: CASSLALAGADTQYF. In DNA, the CDR3 is TGTGCCAGCAGCTTAGCGCTAGCGGGAGCAGATACGCAGTATTTT.

This clone was seen only a few times. This chain uses TRBV9 with TRBJ2-1; a possible D gene is TRBD1 (5 bases). CDR1 is SGDLS and CDR2 is YYNGEE in the germline V gene. The CDR3 covers 12 residues. The V end lost 7 bases, the J end lost 8 bases, and 13 bases lay between the germline ends. The CDR3 DNA reads TGTGCCAGCTCATGGCAAGGGGATGAGCAGTTCTTC. Translating gives CASSWQGDEQFF.

A few counts support this clone. The chain employs TRBV19 and TRBJ1-5; no clear D gene. Germline V gives CDR1 LNHDA, CDR2 SQIVND (reference sequence). The V end was cut by 2 bases, the J end by 4 bases, with 6 bases between. The CDR3 runs 13 residues. For the CDR3, the DNA is TGTGCCAGTAGTATATTTGAGAATCAGCCCCAGCATTTT. Encoded protein: CASSIFENQPQHF.

CDR3 amino acids: CASRVTGGGYTF. The CDR3 nucleotides are TGTGCCAGCAGGGTTACAGGGGGTGGCTACACCTTC. This chain connects TRBV2 to TRBJ1-2; 8 bases match TRBD1. With 6 bases clipped from V and 7 bases from J, the junction kept 4 bases outside the gene matches. There are 12 residues in the CDR3. Germline assignment: CDR1 SNHLY and CDR2 FYNNEI.